This T cell receptor (beta chain) was identified in a study of neoadjuvant anti-PD-1 for oral cavity cancer (dated by TCRdb to about 2021). Turning to the overall study: Before undergoing curative-intent surgical resection, most patients got three to four biweekly nivolumab doses at 3 mg/kg. Patients who did not progress were given a fourth nivolumab dose at about day 43 and had definitive surgical resection on days 50-56. Under RECIST 1.1, a patient counted as a responder if showing complete response, partial response or stable disease, and as a non-responder if showing progression. There were some 13 patients in the parent correlative cohort, and the response rate was about 36%. The paper's findings and limits, for the study overall: A higher pretreatment blood Treg/Th17 ratio correlated with both higher pretreatment blood TCRbeta clonality and lower post-treatment tumor TCRbeta clonality. Greater tumor shrinkage correlated with larger post-treatment sizes of preexisting intratumoral clones, which suggests that expansion of preexisting clones contributed to response. TCR analyses included only a few patients per response group, and the authors called for larger cohorts for validation.

For survey sequencing, tumor libraries mostly used roughly 4.8 ug of input genomic DNA, with two replicates for each sample. TCRbeta libraries were prepared with the immunoSEQ hsTCRbeta kit according to the manufacturer's instructions. The completed libraries were mixed into a single pool at 3 nM, then sequenced with an Illumina NovaSeq 6000 S4 flow cell. In the original analysis: Raw data preprocessing and quality control were performed with the immunoSEQ Analyzer. The analysis was restricted to productive rearrangements, with each unique CDR3 amino acid sequence defining a clonotype. Using the R package tcR, the researchers computed the Gini-Simpson index as their estimate of repertoire clonality. Gini indices were compared with Student's t test, and associations with tumor size change were assessed by Pearson correlation. TCRdb took over this immuneACCESS table, retaining in-frame rearrangements with V and J assigned. Such tables are incomplete; in checked studies, under half of the missing clones stem from an unresolved V gene, and the remainder is unexplained. The DNA was the basis for D and trimming; V, J and clone size are from that table. Present in this sample are under 25,000 clones, roughly 30% of which were seen just once. Together, the top ten hold about a sixth of the sample.

This clone was seen more than once but under ten times. It lacks a known antigen. There are no base qualities to consult, and no much larger clone falls within one base. In the paper's terms, the time point label means: after neoadjuvant nivolumab, at surgical resection. The patients had newly diagnosed stage II-IVA oral cavity squamous cell carcinoma and had not received any prior systemic or radiation treatment. The cohort was made up of patients with locally advanced, HPV-negative oral cavity squamous cell carcinoma. Samples were obtained from a longitudinal correlative study of a single-arm phase II trial of neoadjuvant nivolumab in oral cavity squamous cell carcinoma. Genomic DNA-based TCRbeta sequencing was performed on subject-matched pre- and post-treatment PBMCs and tumors from three responders and three non-responders. The Maxwell RSC DNA from Tissue kit was used to isolate genomic DNA from tumor tissue.

CDR3 length: 14 amino acids, cysteine to phenylalanine. Only the CDR3 DNA stays, 42 bases, in frame from base 1. From the germline V gene (reference sequence), CDR1 is SGHAT and CDR2 is FQDESV. The V and J ends are trimmed by 1 base and 8 bases, leaving 11 bases between them. Sequences were derived from tumor tissue, sampled after nivolumab (anti-PD-1) treatment. The V gene is TRBV11-1 and the J gene is TRBJ2-2; a confident D gene designation cannot be given. The receptor was derived from a person aged 35 to 85 with oral cavity squamous cell carcinoma. The nucleotides are TGTGCCAGCAGCTTAGGACCCCGGTGGGGGGAGCTGTTTTTT. The encoded protein is CASSLGPRWGELFF.